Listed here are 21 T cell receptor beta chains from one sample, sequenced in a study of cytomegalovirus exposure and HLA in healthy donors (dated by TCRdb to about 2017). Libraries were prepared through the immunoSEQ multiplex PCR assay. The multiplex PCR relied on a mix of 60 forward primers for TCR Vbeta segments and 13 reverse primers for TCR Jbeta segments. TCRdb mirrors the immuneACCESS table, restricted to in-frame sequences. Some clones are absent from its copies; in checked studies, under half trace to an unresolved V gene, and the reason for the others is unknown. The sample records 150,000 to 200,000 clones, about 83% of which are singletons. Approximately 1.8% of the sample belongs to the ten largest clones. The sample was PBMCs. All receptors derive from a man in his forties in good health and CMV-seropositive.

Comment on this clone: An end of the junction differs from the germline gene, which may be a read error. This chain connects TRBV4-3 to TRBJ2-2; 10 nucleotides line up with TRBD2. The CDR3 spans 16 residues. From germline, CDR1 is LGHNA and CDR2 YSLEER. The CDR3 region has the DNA TGCGTCAGCAGCCAAGAGGGACTAGCGCACACCGGGGAGCTGTTTTTT. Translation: CVSSQEGLAHTGELFF.

The CDR3 loop reads CASSWTPGQGVAGANVLTF. The CDR3 DNA reads as TGCGCCAGCAGCTGGACACCGGGACAGGGGGTAGCTGGGGCCAACGTCCTGACTTTC. The chain links TRBV5-1 to TRBJ2-6; 11 positions agree with TRBD1. The J segment lost 2 bases and the V segment lost 3 bases, leaving 10 bases of the junction unmatched. The V gene's germline CDR1 is SGHRS and CDR2 YFSETQ. This CDR3 spans 19 amino acids.

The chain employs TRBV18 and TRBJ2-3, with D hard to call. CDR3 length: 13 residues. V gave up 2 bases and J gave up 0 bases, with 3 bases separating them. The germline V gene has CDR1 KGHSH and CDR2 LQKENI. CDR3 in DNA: TGTGCCAGCTCACCAGAGAGCACAGATACGCAGTATTTT. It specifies CASSPESTDTQYF.

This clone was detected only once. The CDR3 region is CASRGLAGETQYF. As DNA, the CDR3 is TGTGCCAGCAGAGGACTAGCTGGGGAGACCCAGTACTTC. J is TRBJ2-5 and V is TRBV7-8; 8 positions agree with TRBD2. Losses at the gene ends were 6 bases for V and 5 bases for J; bases not matched to a gene: 5. CDR3 length: 13 residues. Germline loops: CDR1 SGHVS, CDR2 FQNEAQ. The full variable domain, in which reference TRBV7-8 and TRBJ2-5 provide the parts outside the CDR3, is GAGVSQSPRYKVAKRGQDVALRCDPISGHVSLFWYQQALGQGPEFLTYFQNEAQLDKSGLPSDRFFAERPEGSVSTLKIQRTQQEDSAVYLCASRGLAGETQYFGPGTRLLVL.

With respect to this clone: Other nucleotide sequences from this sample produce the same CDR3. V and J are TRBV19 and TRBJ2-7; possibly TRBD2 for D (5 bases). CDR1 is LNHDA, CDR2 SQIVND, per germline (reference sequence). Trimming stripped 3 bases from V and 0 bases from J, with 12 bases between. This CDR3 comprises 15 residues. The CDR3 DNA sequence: TGTGCCAGTAGTATTGGCGGGCGGAGCTCCTACGAGCAGTACTTC. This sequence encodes CASSIGGRSSYEQYF.

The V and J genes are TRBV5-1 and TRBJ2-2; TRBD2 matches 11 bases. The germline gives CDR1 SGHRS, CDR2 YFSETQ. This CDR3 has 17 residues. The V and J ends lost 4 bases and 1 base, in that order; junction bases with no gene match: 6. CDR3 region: CASSRTGLAGNTGELFF. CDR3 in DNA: TGCGCCAGCAGCCGAACCGGACTAGCGGGGAACACCGGGGAGCTGTTTTTT.

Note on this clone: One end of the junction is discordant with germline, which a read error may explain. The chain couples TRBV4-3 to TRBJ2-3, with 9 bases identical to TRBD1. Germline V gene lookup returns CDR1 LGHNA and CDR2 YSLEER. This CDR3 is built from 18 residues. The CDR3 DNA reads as TGCACCAGCAGCCGATCACCCACAGGGGGCTCTTACACAGATACGCAGTATTTT. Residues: CTSSRSPTGGSYTDTQYF.

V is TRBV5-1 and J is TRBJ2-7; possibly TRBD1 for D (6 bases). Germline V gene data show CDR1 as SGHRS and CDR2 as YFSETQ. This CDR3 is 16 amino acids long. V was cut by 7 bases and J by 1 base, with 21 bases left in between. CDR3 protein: CASGSRTAFGSYEQYF. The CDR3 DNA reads TGCGCCAGCGGAAGTCGGACAGCTTTCGGGTCCTACGAGCAGTACTTC.

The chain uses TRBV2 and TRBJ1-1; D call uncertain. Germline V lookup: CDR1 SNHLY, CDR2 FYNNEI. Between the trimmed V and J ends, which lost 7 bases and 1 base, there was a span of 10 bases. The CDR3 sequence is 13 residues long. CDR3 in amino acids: CASTSPWNTEAFF. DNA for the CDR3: TGTGCCAGCACGTCCCCGTGGAACACTGAAGCTTTCTTT.

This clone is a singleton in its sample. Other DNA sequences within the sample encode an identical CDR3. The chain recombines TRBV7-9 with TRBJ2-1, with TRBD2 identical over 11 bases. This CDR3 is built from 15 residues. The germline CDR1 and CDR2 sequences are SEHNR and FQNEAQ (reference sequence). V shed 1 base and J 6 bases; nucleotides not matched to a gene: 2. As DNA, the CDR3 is TGTGCCAGCAGCTTAGGAACTAGCGGGAGCAATGAGCAGTTCTTC. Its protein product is CASSLGTSGSNEQFF.

CDR3 sequence reads: CASLLAGVTDTQYF. CDR3 DNA sequence: TGTGCCAGTTTGTTAGCGGGAGTCACAGATACGCAGTATTTT. The chain links TRBV19 to TRBJ2-3, with TRBD2 identical over 9 bases. V dropped 8 bases and J dropped 2; count of bases not matched to a gene: 5. The CDR3 is made up of 14 amino acids. The germline CDR1 and CDR2 sequences are LNHDA and SQIVND (reference sequence).

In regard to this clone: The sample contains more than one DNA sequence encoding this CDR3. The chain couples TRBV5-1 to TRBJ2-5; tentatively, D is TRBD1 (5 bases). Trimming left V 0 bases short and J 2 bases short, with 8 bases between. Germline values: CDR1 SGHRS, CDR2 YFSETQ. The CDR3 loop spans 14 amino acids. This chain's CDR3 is CASSLAAGQETQYF. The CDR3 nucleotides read TGCGCCAGCAGCTTGGCGGCAGGGCAAGAGACCCAGTACTTC.

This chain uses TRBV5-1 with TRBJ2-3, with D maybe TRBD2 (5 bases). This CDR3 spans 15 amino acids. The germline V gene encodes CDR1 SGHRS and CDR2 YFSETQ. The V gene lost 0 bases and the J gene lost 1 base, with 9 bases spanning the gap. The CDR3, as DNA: TGCGCCAGCAGCTTGGGATGGGGAGGCACAGATACGCAGTATTTT. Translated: CASSLGWGGTDTQYF.

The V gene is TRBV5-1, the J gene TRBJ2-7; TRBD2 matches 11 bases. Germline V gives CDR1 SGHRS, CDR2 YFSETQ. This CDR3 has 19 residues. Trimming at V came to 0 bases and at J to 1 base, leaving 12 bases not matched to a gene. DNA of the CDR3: TGCGCCAGCAGCTTGGCCGGGGCAGGGACTAGCGGCCGATCCTACGAGCAGTACTTC. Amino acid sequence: CASSLAGAGTSGRSYEQYF.

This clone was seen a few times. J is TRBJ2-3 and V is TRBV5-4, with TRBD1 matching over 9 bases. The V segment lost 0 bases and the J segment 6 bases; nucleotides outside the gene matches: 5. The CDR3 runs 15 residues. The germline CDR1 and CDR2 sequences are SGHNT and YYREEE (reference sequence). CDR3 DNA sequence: TGTGCCAGCAGCTTGGTGACAGGGGGAGGCGATACGCAGTATTTT. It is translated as CASSLVTGGGDTQYF.

In DNA form, the CDR3 reads TGCGCCAGCAGCTTGTATCGGGGAGCGGAAGCACCCACCGGGGAGCTGTTTTTT. As protein: CASSLYRGAEAPTGELFF. V gene TRBV5-1 combines with J gene TRBJ2-2; tentatively, D is TRBD2 (5 bases). The CDR3 has 18 residues. Deletions cut 1 base from V and 4 bases from J, with 20 bases between. Germline V gene data show CDR1 as SGHRS and CDR2 as YFSETQ.

CDR3 coding DNA: TGTGCCAGTAGTATAGACTGGGGACAGGGGAACACTGAAGCTTTCTTT. Its protein is CASSIDWGQGNTEAFF. The genes are TRBV19 and TRBJ1-1; 9 positions match TRBD1. The CDR3 runs to 16 residues. With V trimmed by 0 bases and J by 1 base, 3 bases remained unmatched. From germline, CDR1 is LNHDA and CDR2 SQIVND (reference sequence).

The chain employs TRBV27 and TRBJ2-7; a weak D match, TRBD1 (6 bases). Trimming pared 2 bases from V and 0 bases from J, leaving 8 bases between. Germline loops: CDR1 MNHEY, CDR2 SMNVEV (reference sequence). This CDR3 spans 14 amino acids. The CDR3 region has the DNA TGTGCCAGCAGTTTAGCGGACAGCTCCTACGAGCAGTACTTC. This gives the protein CASSLADSSYEQYF.

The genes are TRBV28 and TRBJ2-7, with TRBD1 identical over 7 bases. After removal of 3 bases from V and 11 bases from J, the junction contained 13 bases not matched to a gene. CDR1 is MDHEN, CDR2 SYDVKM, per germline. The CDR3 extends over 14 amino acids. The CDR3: CASSFSDRPFSKYF. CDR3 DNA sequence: TGTGCCAGCAGTTTCTCGGACAGGCCCTTTTCCAAGTACTTC.

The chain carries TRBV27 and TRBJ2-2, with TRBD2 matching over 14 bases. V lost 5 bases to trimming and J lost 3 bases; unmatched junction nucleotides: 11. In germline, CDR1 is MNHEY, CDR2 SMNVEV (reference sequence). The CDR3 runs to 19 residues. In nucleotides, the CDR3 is TGTGCCAGCAGTCCAATGTCGGGACTAGCGGGAGTATACACCGGGGAGCTGTTTTTT. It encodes CASSPMSGLAGVYTGELFF.

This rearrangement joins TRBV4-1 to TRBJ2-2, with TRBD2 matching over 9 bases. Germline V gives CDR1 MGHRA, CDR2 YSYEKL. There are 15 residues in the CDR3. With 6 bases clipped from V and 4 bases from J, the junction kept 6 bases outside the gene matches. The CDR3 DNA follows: TGCGCCAGCAGACGGACTAGCGAGGGCACCGGGGAGCTGTTTTTT. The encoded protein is CASRRTSEGTGELFF.